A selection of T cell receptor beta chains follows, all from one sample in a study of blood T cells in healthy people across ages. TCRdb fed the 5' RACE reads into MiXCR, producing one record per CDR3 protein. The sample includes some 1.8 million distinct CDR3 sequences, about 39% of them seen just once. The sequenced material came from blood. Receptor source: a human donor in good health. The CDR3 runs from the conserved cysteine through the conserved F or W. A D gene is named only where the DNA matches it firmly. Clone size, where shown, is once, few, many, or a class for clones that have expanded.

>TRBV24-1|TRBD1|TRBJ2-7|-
TGTGCCACCAGTGACCCGGGACAGGGTATGAATGAGCAGTACTTC
CATSDPGQGMNEQYF
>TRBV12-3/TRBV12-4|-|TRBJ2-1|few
TGTGCCAGCGGTTTGGACCGTTACAATGAGCAGTTCTTC
CASGLDRYNEQFF
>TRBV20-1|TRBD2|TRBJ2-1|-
TGCAGTGCTAGAGATCGGTTGGGTGGTAGCGGGGGACCCTCCTACAATGAGCAGTTCTTC
CSARDRLGGSGGPSYNEQFF
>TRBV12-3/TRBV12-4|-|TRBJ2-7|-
TGTGCCAGCAGTTTTGCGGGTCACGAGCAGTACTTC
CASSFAGHEQYF
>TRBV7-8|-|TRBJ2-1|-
TGTGCCAGCAGCTTACCCGAGTATTCCCACAATGAGCAGTTCTTC
CASSLPEYSHNEQFF
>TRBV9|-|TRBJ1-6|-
TGTGCCAGCGGCCCCTGGAGGGGTCCTTATAATTCACCCCTCCACTTT
CASGPWRGPYNSPLHF
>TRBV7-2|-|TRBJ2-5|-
TGTGCCAGCAGCGCGGGACTTCGAGAGACCCAGTACTTC
CASSAGLRETQYF
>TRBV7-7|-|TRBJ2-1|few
TGTGCCAGCAGCCCCGATGTGGGGGGGCTTCTCAAGTTCTTC
CASSPDVGGLLKFF
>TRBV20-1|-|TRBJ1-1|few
TGCAGTTCCTTTAGGCAGGACCCCACTGAAGCTTTCTTT
CSSFRQDPTEAFF
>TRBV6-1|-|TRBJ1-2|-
TGTACCAGCAGTGAATGGTGGCAGAGGGTTGGCTACACCTTC
CTSSEWWQRVGYTF
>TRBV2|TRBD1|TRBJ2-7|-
TGTGCCAGCAGTGAAGGGGGACAGGGAGTATCCTACGAGCAGTACTTC
CASSEGGQGVSYEQYF
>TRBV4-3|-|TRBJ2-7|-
TGCGCCAGCAGCCAGGATTTCCTAGGCAATGAGCAGTACTTC
CASSQDFLGNEQYF
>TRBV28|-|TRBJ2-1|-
TGTGCCAGCAGTTTAGAAGGCAGGGTACTCTACAATGAGCAGTTCTTC
CASSLEGRVLYNEQFF
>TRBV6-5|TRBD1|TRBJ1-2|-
TGTGCCAGCAGTTACCCCACAGGGGACGGCTATGGCTACACCTTC
CASSYPTGDGYGYTF
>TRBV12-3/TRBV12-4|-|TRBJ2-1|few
TGTGCCAGCAGTTTTTATAGTAACAATGAGCAGTTCTTC
CASSFYSNNEQFF
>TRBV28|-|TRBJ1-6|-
TGTGCCAGCAGTTTTAGCTGGTCACCCCTCCACTTT
CASSFSWSPLHF
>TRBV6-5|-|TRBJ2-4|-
TGTGCCAGCAGGCCGAGCATAGGGGCCTGGGGGGACATTCAGTACTTC
CASRPSIGAWGDIQYF
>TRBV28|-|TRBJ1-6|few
TGTGCCAGCAGTCCCGGGCGGGGGGGTAATTCACCCCTCCACTTT
CASSPGRGGNSPLHF
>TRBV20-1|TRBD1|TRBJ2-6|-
TGCAGTGCTTACCGGGACAGGGGGCCTGGGGCCAACGTCCTGACTTTC
CSAYRDRGPGANVLTF
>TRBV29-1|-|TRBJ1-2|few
TGCAGCGTTGAAGGTCCCGGCTACACCTTC
CSVEGPGYTF
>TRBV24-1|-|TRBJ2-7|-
TGTGCCACCAGTGTCGCTGGGTACGAGCAGTACTTC
CATSVAGYEQYF
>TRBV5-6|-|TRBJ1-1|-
TGTGCCAGCAGGCGGGACGGGTTGAACACTGAAGCTTTCTTT
CASRRDGLNTEAFF
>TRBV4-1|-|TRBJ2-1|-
TGCGCCAGCTCCCCACGAAGAGACAACAATGAGCAGTTCTTC
CASSPRRDNNEQFF
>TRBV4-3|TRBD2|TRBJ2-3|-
TGCGCCAGCAGCCAAGTTTTTAGCGGGGTAACAGATACGCAGTATTTT
CASSQVFSGVTDTQYF
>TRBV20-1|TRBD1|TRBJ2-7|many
TGCAGTGCTCAGGACAGGGGGCTAGGGCAGTACTTC
CSAQDRGLGQYF
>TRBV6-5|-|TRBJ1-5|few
TGCGCCAGCTCTCGGGGGGCTGGTGATCAGCCCCAGCATTTT
CASSRGAGDQPQHF
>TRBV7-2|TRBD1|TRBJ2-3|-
TGTGCCAGCAGCACTAGGGGGACAGGAGGCACAGATACGCAGTATTTT
CASSTRGTGGTDTQYF
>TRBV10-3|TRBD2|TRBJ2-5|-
TGTGCCACCAGGACCGGGACTAGCGGGGAAGAGACCCAGTACTTC
CATRTGTSGEETQYF
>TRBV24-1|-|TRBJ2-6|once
TGTGCCACCAGGGGCCCAAGCCCTGGGGCCAACGTCCTGACTTTC
CATRGPSPGANVLTF
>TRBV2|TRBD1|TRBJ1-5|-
TGTGCCAGCAGTGGGACAGGGTGGGGCAATCAGCCCCAGCATTTT
CASSGTGWGNQPQHF
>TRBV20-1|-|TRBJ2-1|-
TGCAGTGCTAGAGATATTGGGGCGGGTGAGCAGTTCTTC
CSARDIGAGEQFF
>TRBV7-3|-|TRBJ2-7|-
TGTGCCAGCAGCTTATTCCCAGGCGGCGGCTACGAGCAGTACTTC
CASSLFPGGGYEQYF
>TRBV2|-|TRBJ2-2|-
TGTGCCAGCAGTGAAGCGCTTCAAGACACCGGGGAGCTGTTTTTT
CASSEALQDTGELFF
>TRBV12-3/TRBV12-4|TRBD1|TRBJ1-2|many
TGTGCCAGCAGTTTAGGCAGACAGGGGAAAGGCTACACCTTC
CASSLGRQGKGYTF
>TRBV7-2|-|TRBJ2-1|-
TGTGCCAGCACTACCGGTCTTTCCTTTAATGAGCAGTTCTTC
CASTTGLSFNEQFF
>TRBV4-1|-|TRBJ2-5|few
TGCGCCAGCAGCCAAGATCTGCTACAAGAGACCCAGTACTTC
CASSQDLLQETQYF
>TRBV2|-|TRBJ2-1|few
TGTGCCAGCAGTGAAGGGACAGAGAACAATGAGCAGTTCTTC
CASSEGTENNEQFF
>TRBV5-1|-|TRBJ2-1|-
TGCGCCAGCAGCACCCGCAGCGCGTTTACCTACAATGAGCAGTTCTTC
CASSTRSAFTYNEQFF
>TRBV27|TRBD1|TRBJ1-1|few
TGTGCCAGCGGTATCAGGGGGCCGTTGACTGAAGCTTTCTTT
CASGIRGPLTEAFF
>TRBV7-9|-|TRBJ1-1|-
TGTGCCAGCAGCTTAGAGCCAGGGACCGGAACTGAAGCTTTCTTT
CASSLEPGTGTEAFF
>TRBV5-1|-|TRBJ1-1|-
TGCGCCAGCGGGGACACGGAAAACACTGAAGCTTTCTTT
CASGDTENTEAFF
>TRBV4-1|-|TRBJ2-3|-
TGCGCCAGCAGCCAAGATCTAGGGAGCAGCACAGATACGCAGTATTTT
CASSQDLGSSTDTQYF
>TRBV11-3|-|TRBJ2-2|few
TGTGCCAGCAGCCCGGGTTTTACCACCGGGGAGCTGTTTTTT
CASSPGFTTGELFF
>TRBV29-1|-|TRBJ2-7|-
TGCAGCGTTCAGGGGAGAGGAGGGGCGTACGGCGAGCAGTACTTC
CSVQGRGGAYGEQYF
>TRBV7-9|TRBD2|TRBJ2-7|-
TGTGCCAGCAGCTCTTCCTCTAGCGGAAGCTCCTACGAGCAGTACTTC
CASSSSSSGSSYEQYF
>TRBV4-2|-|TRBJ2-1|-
TGTGCCAGCAGCCAACGCGCACTCTTAGGCATTGAGCAGTTCTTC
CASSQRALLGIEQFF
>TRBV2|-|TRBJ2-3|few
TGTGCCAGCAGGTCTACTACTGAGACAGATACGCAGTATTTT
CASRSTTETDTQYF
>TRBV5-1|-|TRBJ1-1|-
TGCGCCAGCATGGTCGAGATGAACACTGAAGCTTTCTTT
CASMVEMNTEAFF
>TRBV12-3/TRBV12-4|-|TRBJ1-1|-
TGTGCCAGCAGCCCTCCCCTCCGGGGGAGGACTGAAGCTTTCTTT
CASSPPLRGRTEAFF
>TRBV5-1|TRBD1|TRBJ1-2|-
TGCGCCAGCAGCTCGATTGGGGACAGGGGGCTGGTTGGCTACACCTTC
CASSSIGDRGLVGYTF